The 20 T cell receptor beta chains listed next were all sequenced from one sample in a study of regulatory T cells in long-lasting Graves disease. Investigators prepared the TCR beta libraries by applying iRepertoire HTBI primers and Arm-PCR of CDR3 regions. TCRdb independently ran MiXCR on the multiplex PCR reads; one entry per CDR3 protein. The top ten hold around 24% of the sample, which has a few hundred thousand distinct CDR3 sequences, 23% seen once. Time point here: persistent/refractory GD, antithyroid drugs over 5 years with positive TRAb. PBMCs were the source of the RNA used for TCR sequencing. Material: peripheral blood mononuclear cells (PBMCs), obtained when the disease was refractory, from a patient treated with antithyroid drugs. Source of these receptors: a female donor with Graves disease.

In its sample, this clonotype was seen many times. The chain employs TRBV3-1 and TRBJ1-4; D is perhaps TRBD1 (5 bases). V lost 7 bases and J lost 5, with 17 bases in between. CDR1 and CDR2 (germline): LGHDT, YNNKEL (reference sequence). This CDR3 has 15 residues. CDR3 in DNA: TGTGCCAGCACCCCCTCAACAGGAACAAATGAAAAACTGTTTTTT. It yields the protein CASTPSTGTNEKLFF.

Many counts were recorded for this clonotype. This chain uses TRBV2 with TRBJ2-5; 14 nucleotides agree with TRBD2. There are 15 residues in the CDR3. Germline V CDR1 and CDR2: SNHLY, FYNNEI. V shed 8 bases, J shed 6 bases, and the junction held 8 bases outside the gene matches. CDR3 bases: TGTGCCAGCGGCGCCGGGACTAGCGGGAGAAAGACCCAGTACTTC. Amino acid sequence: CASGAGTSGRKTQYF.

The genes are TRBV30 and TRBJ2-1; 7 bases are a match to TRBD1. From germline, CDR1 is GTSNPN and CDR2 SVGIG (reference sequence). The CDR3 is made up of 14 amino acids. The V segment lost 5 bases and the J segment 2 bases; nucleotides outside the gene matches: 6. The CDR3 here is CAWVYRGAYNEQFF. The CDR3 DNA reads TGTGCCTGGGTGTACAGGGGAGCCTACAATGAGCAGTTCTTC.

Ten or more counts support this clonotype. V is TRBV2 and J is TRBJ2-5; D not resolved. The CDR3 length is 15 residues. CDR1 and CDR2 (germline): SNHLY, FYNNEI. V was pared by 0 bases and J by 2 bases, with 10 bases between. This CDR3 is CASSEALYFQETQYF. DNA for the CDR3: TGTGCCAGCAGTGAAGCGCTTTACTTTCAAGAGACCCAGTACTTC.

This clonotype appeared a few times. The chain joins TRBV20-1 to TRBJ1-5; no clear D gene. The CDR3 sequence is 13 residues long. Germline V gives CDR1 DFQATT, CDR2 SNEGSKA (reference sequence). V was trimmed by 1 base and J by 0 bases, leaving 4 bases between them. CDR3 in DNA: TGCAGTGCTAGAGGGCCTAGCAATCAGCCCCAGCATTTT. Encoded protein: CSARGPSNQPQHF.

This chain uses TRBV4-1 with TRBJ2-4, with D perhaps matching TRBD2 (7 bases). Germline V gene data show CDR1 as MGHRA and CDR2 as YSYEKL. V dropped 0 bases and J dropped 8 bases, with 14 bases sitting between them. The CDR3 runs to 15 residues. The CDR3 sequence is CASSQEGGVVDIQYF. For the CDR3, the DNA is TGCGCCAGCAGCCAAGAAGGGGGGGTTGTTGACATTCAGTACTTC.

Regarding this clonotype: A read error may produce the germline difference seen at one junction end. The chain uses TRBV5-1 and TRBJ2-5, with 16 bases matching TRBD2. The CDR3 extends over 18 amino acids. Germline lookup yields CDR1 SGHRS and CDR2 YFSETQ. CDR3 in amino acids: CASSLGTSGRAAQKTQYF. The CDR3 DNA sequence: TGTGCCAGCAGCTTGGGGACTAGCGGGAGGGCCGCCCAAAAGACCCAGTACTTC. Together with reference TRBV5-1 and TRBJ2-5, the CDR3 gives the full variable domain: KAGVTQTPRYLIKTRGQQVTLSCSPISGHRSVSWYQQTPGQGLQFLFEYFSETQRNKGNFPGRFSGRQFSNSRSEMNVSTLELGDSALYLCASSLGTSGRAAQKTQYFGPGTRLLVL.

The V gene is TRBV19, the J gene TRBJ1-1; possibly TRBD1 for D (5 bases). Germline values: CDR1 LNHDA, CDR2 SQIVND (reference sequence). The CDR3 is 14 residues long. Trimming took 0 bases from V and 4 from J, leaving 9 bases between them. CDR3 protein: CASSIDEGRTEAFF. In DNA form, the CDR3 reads TGTGCCAGTAGTATAGATGAGGGGCGCACTGAAGCTTTCTTT.

This clonotype was recorded at least ten times. This chain connects TRBV12-3 or TRBV12-4 to TRBJ1-4, with a weak D call TRBD1 (5 bases). V lost 3 bases and J 8 bases, leaving 16 bases between the germline ends. This CDR3 spans 15 amino acids. CDR3 coding DNA: TGTGCCAGCAGTTTTCGGGGCTCGGGCAGGGAAAAACTGTTTTTT. Its translation is CASSFRGSGREKLFF.

This clonotype was counted between two and nine times. V usage is TRBV20-1 and J usage is TRBJ1-2, with a weak D call TRBD1 (6 bases). The V end lost 5 bases, the J end lost 8 bases, and 12 bases lay between the germline ends. Germline-derived CDR1 and CDR2 are DFQATT and SNEGSKA (reference sequence). This CDR3 comprises 11 residues. CDR3 sequence: CSAPEGVGYTF. In DNA form, the CDR3 reads TGCAGTGCTCCGGAGGGGGTCGGCTACACCTTC.

The J gene is TRBJ1-6, the V gene TRBV12-3 or TRBV12-4; D is undetermined. This CDR3 has 14 residues. V was trimmed by 6 bases and J by 7 bases, leaving 13 bases between them. The CDR3 here is CASSRAEPNSPLHF. CDR3 sequence (DNA): TGTGCCAGCAGCCGCGCTGAGCCCAATTCACCCCTCCACTTT.

The CDR3 protein is CASSRGEGNEQYF. CDR3 sequence (DNA): TGTGCCAGCTCCCGGGGGGAGGGCAACGAGCAGTACTTC. This chain connects TRBV28 to TRBJ2-7; 7 bases agree with TRBD2. This CDR3 is built from 13 residues. Per the germline V gene, CDR1 is MDHEN and CDR2 is SYDVKM. The J segment lost 5 bases and the V segment lost 8 bases, leaving 9 bases of the junction unmatched.

This clonotype was recorded a few times. This chain connects TRBV7-6 to TRBJ2-1; D may be TRBD2 (6 bases). V dropped 2 bases and J dropped 4 bases, with 12 bases sitting between them. CDR1 SGHVS and CDR2 FNYEAQ come from the germline V gene. This CDR3 spans 15 amino acids. The CDR3 DNA follows: TGTGCCAGCAGCTTAATGGGGGGAGTGTACAATGAGCAGTTCTTC. Protein sequence: CASSLMGGVYNEQFF.

This clonotype was observed a few times. The V and J genes are TRBV5-1 and TRBJ2-7; TRBD1 matches 7 bases. The germline V gene has CDR1 SGHRS and CDR2 YFSETQ. V was pared by 4 bases and J by 4 bases, with 11 bases of the junction left unmatched. The CDR3 has 15 residues. CDR3 sequence (DNA): TGCGCCAGCAGCGGTCTAGGGACAGCCGTATACGAGCAGTACTTC. Translating it yields CASSGLGTAVYEQYF.

The V call is TRBV20-1, the J call TRBJ2-2; unclear D gene. Trimming removed 6 bases from V and 0 bases from J, with 14 bases in between. CDR3 size: 15 residues. Germline V gene sequence: CDR1 DFQATT, CDR2 SNEGSKA (reference sequence). The CDR3 region is CSADSGRSNTGELFF. The CDR3 DNA reads as TGCAGTGCCGATTCTGGCAGATCGAACACCGGGGAGCTGTTTTTT.

In its sample, this clonotype was seen many times. J is TRBJ1-5 and V is TRBV28; 7 bases match TRBD1. The CDR3 length is 15 residues. Looked up from germline, CDR1 is MDHEN and CDR2 is SYDVKM. V gave up 7 bases and J gave up 2 bases; unmatched junction bases: 8. CDR3: CASTLHRGGNQPQHF. In nucleotides, the CDR3 is TGTGCCAGCACCCTCCACAGGGGTGGCAATCAGCCCCAGCATTTT.

There are a few counts of this clonotype. The V call is TRBV20-1, the J call TRBJ1-1, with unresolved D. The CDR3 covers 14 residues. CDR1 and CDR2 from the germline V gene are DFQATT and SNEGSKA (reference sequence). With 4 bases removed from V and 2 bases from J, the gap between germline ends came to 14 bases. The CDR3 sequence: CSAKVPPGNTEAFF. CDR3 nucleotide sequence: TGCAGTGCTAAGGTCCCCCCAGGTAACACTGAAGCTTTCTTT.

This clonotype was detected many times. This chain joins TRBV28 and TRBJ1-5; possibly TRBD1 for D (6 bases). The CDR3 is 12 residues long. Trimming left V 8 bases short and J 6 bases short, with 11 bases between. Germline CDR1 MDHEN, CDR2 SYDVKM. This CDR3 reads CASGGLVQPQHF. The CDR3 bases are TGTGCCAGCGGGGGGCTGGTTCAGCCCCAGCATTTT.

This clonotype was found a few times. This rearrangement joins TRBV7-3 to TRBJ2-7; the D is unclear. CDR1 is SGHTA and CDR2 is FQGTGA in the germline V gene. CDR3 size: 16 residues. The V gene lost 2 bases and the J gene lost 4 bases, with 18 bases spanning the gap. The DNA of the CDR3 is TGTGCCAGCAGCTTAGACGTGGAAACGGGCCGTTACGAGCAGTACTTC. This gives the protein CASSLDVETGRYEQYF.

This clonotype occurred a few times. This chain links TRBV30 with TRBJ1-1, with a possible D match to TRBD1 (6 bases). Germline V gives CDR1 GTSNPN, CDR2 SVGIG (reference sequence). This CDR3 is built from 15 residues. The V end lost 8 bases, the J end lost 0 bases, and 19 bases lay between the germline ends. CDR3 amino acids: CAGTGQRLMNTEAFF. The CDR3, as DNA: TGTGCCGGAACTGGACAGAGGTTGATGAACACTGAAGCTTTCTTT.